This is a list of T cell receptor beta chains from one sample in a study of response to subunit inactivated influenza vaccine. A single record per CDR3 protein comes from TCRdb applying MiXCR to the RT-PCR reads. The sample holds 750,000 to 850,000 distinct CDR3 sequences, 18% seen once. The sample consisted of PBMCs from blood, taken approximately 5 days after vaccination. Receptor source: a man aged 50 or older who received an inactivated influenza vaccine. CDR3s include the opening cysteine and the closing phenylalanine or tryptophan. The D gene is left open where the match is weak. The size field is filled for only some rows; it gives once, few, many or a size class.

V: TRBV5-1; J: TRBJ2-1; D: TRBD2; size: .; length: 16; CDR3: CASSITSGGPYNEQFF; DNA: TGCGCCAGCAGCATAACTAGCGGAGGGCCCTACAATGAGCAGTTCTTC
V: TRBV20-1; J: TRBJ2-2; D: .; size: few; length: 13; CDR3: CSASGSGNGELFF; DNA: TGCAGTGCTAGCGGGAGTGGAAACGGGGAGCTGTTTTTT
V: TRBV12-3/TRBV12-4; J: TRBJ1-5; D: .; size: many; length: 12; CDR3: CASSLGPSSQHF; DNA: TGTGCCAGCAGTTTAGGGCCGTCCTCCCAGCATTTT
V: TRBV4-3; J: TRBJ2-1; D: TRBD1; size: few; length: 17; CDR3: CASSQELQGAFGNEQFF; DNA: TGCGCCAGCAGCCAAGAGTTACAGGGGGCTTTTGGCAATGAGCAGTTCTTC
V: TRBV20-1; J: TRBJ2-7; D: .; size: .; length: 12; CDR3: CSAKRQADEQYF; DNA: TGCAGTGCCAAACGACAGGCTGACGAGCAGTACTTC
V: TRBV4-1; J: TRBJ1-6; D: .; size: .; length: 16; CDR3: CASSQEERMHYSPLHF; DNA: TGCGCCAGCAGCCAAGAAGAACGGATGCATTATTCACCCCTCCACTTT
V: TRBV7-2; J: TRBJ2-2; D: TRBD1; size: few; length: 16; CDR3: CASSLGQGVFTGELFF; DNA: TGTGCCAGCAGCTTAGGACAGGGTGTATTCACCGGGGAGCTGTTTTTT
V: TRBV7-9; J: TRBJ1-2; D: .; size: .; length: 12; CDR3: CASSLDQNGYTF; DNA: TGTGCCAGCAGCTTAGATCAGAACGGCTACACCTTC
V: TRBV19; J: TRBJ1-2; D: .; size: .; length: 16; CDR3: CASSIAQPNTNYGYTF; DNA: TGTGCCAGTAGTATCGCGCAGCCCAATACTAACTATGGCTACACCTTC
V: TRBV14; J: TRBJ1-1; D: TRBD1; size: few; length: 13; CDR3: CASSQDLGGRAFF; DNA: TGTGCCAGCAGCCAAGATCTAGGGGGCAGGGCTTTCTTT
V: TRBV12-3/TRBV12-4; J: TRBJ2-5; D: TRBD1; size: few; length: 17; CDR3: CASSGGSAGGIQETQYF; DNA: TGTGCCAGCAGTGGGGGTTCAGCAGGGGGCATCCAAGAGACCCAGTACTTC
V: TRBV20-1; J: TRBJ2-7; D: TRBD2; size: few; length: 17; CDR3: CSATPGLAVGLGYEQYF; DNA: TGCAGTGCTACTCCGGGACTAGCGGTGGGACTAGGCTACGAGCAGTACTTC
V: TRBV4-3; J: TRBJ2-2; D: TRBD2; size: .; length: 17; CDR3: CASSQGLAGLNTGELFF; DNA: TGCGCCAGCAGCCAAGGGCTAGCGGGGCTTAACACCGGGGAGCTGTTTTTT
V: TRBV20-1; J: TRBJ1-1; D: TRBD1; size: .; length: 14; CDR3: CSARGDRENTEAFF; DNA: TGCAGTGCTAGGGGAGACAGGGAGAACACTGAAGCTTTCTTT
V: TRBV9; J: TRBJ2-3; D: TRBD2; size: many; length: 17; CDR3: CASSNAGLPTWADTQYF; DNA: TGTGCCAGCAGCAACGCGGGACTACCGACTTGGGCAGATACGCAGTATTTT
V: TRBV28; J: TRBJ2-7; D: .; size: many; length: 11; CDR3: CASRGGGEQYF; DNA: TGTGCCAGCAGAGGTGGTGGGGAGCAGTACTTC
V: TRBV4-2; J: TRBJ2-5; D: TRBD2; size: many; length: 18; CDR3: CASSQDWAGGSSLETQYF; DNA: TGTGCCAGCAGCCAAGATTGGGCCGGGGGGTCCTCATTAGAGACCCAGTACTTC
V: TRBV5-1; J: TRBJ2-1; D: .; size: few; length: 15; CDR3: CASSLFPGTGNEQFF; DNA: TGCGCCAGCAGCTTGTTTCCGGGGACGGGCAATGAGCAGTTCTTC
V: TRBV27; J: TRBJ2-1; D: TRBD2; size: few; length: 16; CDR3: CASRRAGTSGYNEQFF; DNA: TGTGCCAGCAGAAGAGCCGGGACTAGCGGCTACAATGAGCAGTTCTTC
V: TRBV20-1; J: TRBJ2-2; D: TRBD1; size: .; length: 14; CDR3: CSARRRTGRGELFF; DNA: TGCAGTGCTAGGCGACGGACAGGTCGCGGGGAGCTGTTTTTT
V: TRBV6-4; J: TRBJ2-1; D: TRBD2; size: .; length: 15; CDR3: CASAPGTSGYNEQFF; DNA: TGTGCCAGCGCCCCGGGGACTAGCGGTTACAATGAGCAGTTCTTC
V: TRBV6-1; J: TRBJ1-6; D: TRBD1; size: few; length: 15; CDR3: CASSDQGQGLSPLHF; DNA: TGTGCCAGCAGTGATCAGGGACAGGGCCTTTCACCCCTCCACTTT
V: TRBV20-1; J: TRBJ2-1; D: .; size: .; length: 11; CDR3: CIPGQGNEQFF; DNA: TGCATCCCAGGCCAGGGCAATGAGCAGTTCTTC
V: TRBV12-2; J: TRBJ2-1; D: .; size: .; length: 17; CDR3: CASRLGSFWGSYNEQFF; DNA: TGTGCAAGTCGCTTAGGGAGTTTCTGGGGCTCCTACAATGAGCAGTTCTTC
V: TRBV30; J: TRBJ2-2; D: TRBD1; size: few; length: 14; CDR3: CAWRETGVTGELFF; DNA: TGTGCCTGGAGGGAGACAGGGGTAACCGGGGAGCTGTTTTTT
V: TRBV20-1; J: TRBJ2-3; D: .; size: .; length: 14; CDR3: CSARPGLNTDTQYF; DNA: TGCAGTGCCAGACCGGGACTTAACACAGATACGCAGTATTTT
V: TRBV4-1; J: TRBJ2-4; D: .; size: .; length: 14; CDR3: CASSQEGSLNIQYF; DNA: TGCGCCAGCAGCCAAGAGGGCAGCTTAAACATTCAGTACTTC
V: TRBV28; J: TRBJ2-5; D: .; size: .; length: 13; CDR3: CASRAGSQETQYF; DNA: TGTGCCAGCAGGGCGGGGTCACAAGAGACCCAGTACTTC
V: TRBV2; J: TRBJ2-1; D: .; size: few; length: 16; CDR3: CASSELLLTTYNEQFF; DNA: TGTGCCAGCAGTGAGCTCCTCCTGACCACTTACAATGAGCAGTTCTTC
V: TRBV12-3/TRBV12-4; J: TRBJ1-3; D: TRBD1; size: .; length: 13; CDR3: CASTLQGANTIYF; DNA: TGTGCCAGCACCCTGCAGGGGGCAAACACCATATATTTT
V: TRBV25-1; J: TRBJ2-1; D: TRBD2; size: few; length: 14; CDR3: CASKAGGPYSEQFF; DNA: TGTGCCAGCAAGGCGGGGGGGCCTTACTCTGAGCAGTTCTTC
V: TRBV6-2/TRBV6-3; J: TRBJ2-7; D: .; size: few; length: 14; CDR3: CASSYSPSTYEQYF; DNA: TGTGCCAGCAGTTACTCCCCCAGCACCTACGAGCAGTACTTC
V: TRBV9; J: TRBJ2-1; D: TRBD2; size: .; length: 16; CDR3: CASSVDPSGWANEQFF; DNA: TGTGCCAGCAGCGTAGACCCTAGCGGGTGGGCGAATGAGCAGTTCTTC
V: TRBV6-1; J: TRBJ1-5; D: .; size: few; length: 14; CDR3: CASSQQKTNQPQHF; DNA: TGTGCCAGCAGTCAACAGAAGACTAATCAGCCCCAGCATTTT
V: TRBV12-3/TRBV12-4; J: TRBJ2-7; D: TRBD2; size: many; length: 13; CDR3: CASSVSGGHEQYF; DNA: TGTGCCAGCAGTGTCAGCGGGGGCCACGAGCAGTACTTC
V: TRBV28; J: TRBJ2-5; D: TRBD2; size: .; length: 16; CDR3: CASSLVASGYQETQYF; DNA: TGTGCCAGCAGTTTAGTGGCTAGCGGATACCAAGAGACCCAGTACTTC
V: TRBV20-1; J: TRBJ1-1; D: .; size: .; length: 14; CDR3: CSATRMLVDTEAFF; DNA: TGCAGTGCTACCAGAATGTTGGTTGACACTGAAGCTTTCTTT
V: TRBV2; J: TRBJ2-7; D: .; size: .; length: 12; CDR3: CASFAGLDEQYF; DNA: TGTGCCAGCTTTGCGGGGTTGGACGAGCAGTACTTC
V: TRBV29-1; J: TRBJ1-4; D: TRBD1; size: .; length: 12; CDR3: CSAGTGREKLFF; DNA: TGCAGCGCTGGGACAGGGAGGGAAAAACTGTTTTTT
V: TRBV25-1; J: TRBJ2-7; D: .; size: .; length: 17; CDR3: CASSGLFGTNHSYEQYF; DNA: TGTGCCAGCAGTGGCCTTTTCGGGACAAACCACTCCTACGAGCAGTACTTC
V: TRBV7-6; J: TRBJ2-1; D: .; size: once; length: 16; CDR3: CASSSLGGSSYNEQFF; DNA: TGTGCCAGCAGCTCCTTAGGGGGGAGCTCCTACAATGAGCAGTTCTTC
V: TRBV7-3; J: TRBJ2-2; D: .; size: few; length: 18; CDR3: CASSPYASGTVNTGELFF; DNA: TGTGCCAGCAGCCCCTATGCGTCCGGGACTGTGAACACCGGGGAGCTGTTTTTT
V: TRBV10-3; J: TRBJ2-7; D: TRBD2; size: .; length: 19; CDR3: CAISEQTFGLAGSSYEQYF; DNA: TGTGCCATCAGTGAGCAGACCTTCGGACTAGCGGGAAGCTCCTACGAGCAGTACTTC
V: TRBV28; J: TRBJ2-3; D: .; size: few; length: 15; CDR3: CASSLRDRRTDTQYF; DNA: TGTGCCAGCAGTCTCCGGGATCGACGCACAGATACGCAGTATTTT
V: TRBV6-2/TRBV6-3; J: TRBJ2-3; D: TRBD2; size: few; length: 15; CDR3: CATRGLAGVTDTQYF; DNA: TGTGCCACCCGAGGACTAGCGGGAGTCACAGATACGCAGTATTTT
V: TRBV10-3; J: TRBJ2-1; D: TRBD2; size: many; length: 17; CDR3: CATASLGSGSSYNEQFF; DNA: TGTGCCACCGCATCGCTGGGTAGCGGGAGCTCCTACAATGAGCAGTTCTTC
V: TRBV7-2; J: TRBJ2-7; D: TRBD2; size: .; length: 15; CDR3: CASSLGSSGGDEQYF; DNA: TGTGCCAGCAGCTTAGGGAGTAGCGGGGGGGACGAGCAGTACTTC
V: TRBV7-9; J: TRBJ2-5; D: TRBD1; size: .; length: 16; CDR3: CASSPGTGGGQETQYF; DNA: TGTGCCAGCAGCCCAGGGACAGGGGGAGGCCAAGAGACCCAGTACTTC
V: TRBV6-1; J: TRBJ1-1; D: .; size: .; length: 13; CDR3: CASSRAPKWEAFF; DNA: TGTGCCAGCAGCCGGGCCCCGAAATGGGAAGCTTTCTTT
V: TRBV4-3; J: TRBJ1-2; D: .; size: few; length: 15; CDR3: CASSQGQREVHGYTF; DNA: TGCGCCAGCAGCCAAGGACAGAGGGAAGTGCATGGCTACACCTTC
V: TRBV10-2; J: TRBJ1-5; D: TRBD1; size: few; length: 15; CDR3: CASSKTGGLNQPQHF; DNA: TGCGCCAGCAGTAAGACAGGGGGCCTCAATCAGCCCCAGCATTTT
V: TRBV7-2; J: TRBJ2-7; D: .; size: .; length: 14; CDR3: CASRRDDHYYEQYF; DNA: TGTGCCAGCAGGCGGGACGACCACTACTACGAGCAGTACTTC
V: TRBV28; J: TRBJ1-1; D: .; size: .; length: 13; CDR3: CASLRFMNTEAFF; DNA: TGTGCCAGCCTACGATTCATGAACACTGAAGCTTTCTTT